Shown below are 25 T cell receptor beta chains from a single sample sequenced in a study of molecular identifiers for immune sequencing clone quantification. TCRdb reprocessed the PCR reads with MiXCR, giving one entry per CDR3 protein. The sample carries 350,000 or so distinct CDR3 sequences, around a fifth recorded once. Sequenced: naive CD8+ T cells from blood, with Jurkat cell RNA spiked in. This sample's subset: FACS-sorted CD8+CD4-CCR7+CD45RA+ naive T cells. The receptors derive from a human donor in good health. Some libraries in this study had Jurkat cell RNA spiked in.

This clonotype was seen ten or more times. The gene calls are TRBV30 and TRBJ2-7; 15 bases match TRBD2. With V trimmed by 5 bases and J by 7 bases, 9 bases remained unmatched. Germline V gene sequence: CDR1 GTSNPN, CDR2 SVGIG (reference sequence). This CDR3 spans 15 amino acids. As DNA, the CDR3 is TGTGCCTGGCGACGGACTAGCGGGAGGGCCGAAGAGCAGTACTTC. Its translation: CAWRRTSGRAEEQYF.

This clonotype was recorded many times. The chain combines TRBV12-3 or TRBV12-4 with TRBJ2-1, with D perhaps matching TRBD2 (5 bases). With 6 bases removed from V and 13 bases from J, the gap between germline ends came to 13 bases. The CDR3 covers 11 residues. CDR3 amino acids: CASRNEGSQFF. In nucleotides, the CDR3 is TGTGCCAGCAGGAACGAGGGTAGCCAGTTCTTC.

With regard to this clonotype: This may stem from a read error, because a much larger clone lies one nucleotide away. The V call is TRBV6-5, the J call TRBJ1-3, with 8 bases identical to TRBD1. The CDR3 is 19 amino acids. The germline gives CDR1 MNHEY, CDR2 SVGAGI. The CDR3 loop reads CAGSYQKDRALQSGNTIYF. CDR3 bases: TGTGCCGGCAGTTACCAAAAGGACAGGGCTTTGCAATCTGGAAACACCATATATTTT.

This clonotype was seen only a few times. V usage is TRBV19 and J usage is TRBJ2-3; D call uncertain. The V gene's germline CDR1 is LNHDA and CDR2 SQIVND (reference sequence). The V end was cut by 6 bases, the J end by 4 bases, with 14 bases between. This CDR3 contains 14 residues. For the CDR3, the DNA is TGTGCCAGTAGCGGCGGTGACTCTGCAGATACGCAGTATTTT. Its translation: CASSGGDSADTQYF.

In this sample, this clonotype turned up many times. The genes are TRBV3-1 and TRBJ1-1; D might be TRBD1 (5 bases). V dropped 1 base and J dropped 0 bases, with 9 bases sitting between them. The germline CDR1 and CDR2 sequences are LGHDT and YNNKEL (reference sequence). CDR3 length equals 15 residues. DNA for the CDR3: TGTGCCAGCAGCCAAGTGGGGCTTTTGAACACTGAAGCTTTCTTT. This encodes CASSQVGLLNTEAFF.

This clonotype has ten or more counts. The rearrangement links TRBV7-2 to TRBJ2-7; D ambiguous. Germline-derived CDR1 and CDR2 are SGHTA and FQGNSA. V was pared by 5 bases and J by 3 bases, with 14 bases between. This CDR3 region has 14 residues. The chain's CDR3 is CASSPSWSGYEQYF. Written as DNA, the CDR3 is TGTGCCAGCAGCCCCTCCTGGAGTGGCTACGAGCAGTACTTC.

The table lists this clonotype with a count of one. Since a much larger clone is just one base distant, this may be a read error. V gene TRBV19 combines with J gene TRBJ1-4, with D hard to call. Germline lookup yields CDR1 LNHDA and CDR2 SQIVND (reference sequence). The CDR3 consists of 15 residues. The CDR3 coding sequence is TGTGTCAGTAGTAGTTCTCCGGTGTTAAGTGAAAAACTGTTTTTT. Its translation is CVSSSSPVLSEKLFF.

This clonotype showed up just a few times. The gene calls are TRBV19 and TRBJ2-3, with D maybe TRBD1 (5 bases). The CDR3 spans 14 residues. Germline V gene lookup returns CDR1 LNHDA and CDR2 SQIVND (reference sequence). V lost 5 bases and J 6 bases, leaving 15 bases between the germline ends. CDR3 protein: CASSLRQGADTQYF. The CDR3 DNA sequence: TGTGCCAGTAGTCTCCGGCAGGGCGCGGATACGCAGTATTTT.

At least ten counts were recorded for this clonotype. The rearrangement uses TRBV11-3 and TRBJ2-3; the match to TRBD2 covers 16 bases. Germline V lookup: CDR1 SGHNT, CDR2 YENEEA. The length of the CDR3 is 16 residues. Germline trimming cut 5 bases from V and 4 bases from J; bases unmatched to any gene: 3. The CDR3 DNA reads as TGTGCCAGCAGCGGGACTAGCGGGGGGGCTCCAGATACGCAGTATTTT. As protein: CASSGTSGGAPDTQYF.

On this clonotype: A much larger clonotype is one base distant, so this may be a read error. CDR3 sequence: CASSVSSSGANALTF. The CDR3 nucleotides read TGTGCCAGCAGCGTCAGTAGCTCTGGGGCCAACGCCCTGACTTTC. The chain carries TRBV6-1 and TRBJ2-6, with D possibly being TRBD1 (5 bases). CDR3 length: 15 amino acids. The germline V gene encodes CDR1 MNHNS and CDR2 SASEGT.

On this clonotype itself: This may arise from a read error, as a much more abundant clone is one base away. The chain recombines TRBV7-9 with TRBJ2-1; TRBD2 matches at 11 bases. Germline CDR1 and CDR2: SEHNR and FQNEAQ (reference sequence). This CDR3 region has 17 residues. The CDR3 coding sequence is TGTGCCAGCAGCCCTCGGACTAGCGGGCCCTCCTGCAATGAGCAGTTCTTC. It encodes CASSPRTSGPSCNEQFF.

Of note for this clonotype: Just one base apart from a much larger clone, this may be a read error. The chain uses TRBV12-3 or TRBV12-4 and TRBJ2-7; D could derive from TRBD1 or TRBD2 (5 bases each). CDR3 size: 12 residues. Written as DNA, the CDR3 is TGTGCCAGCCCGGGGACCTCCCACGAGCAGTGCTTC. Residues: CASPGTSHEQCF.

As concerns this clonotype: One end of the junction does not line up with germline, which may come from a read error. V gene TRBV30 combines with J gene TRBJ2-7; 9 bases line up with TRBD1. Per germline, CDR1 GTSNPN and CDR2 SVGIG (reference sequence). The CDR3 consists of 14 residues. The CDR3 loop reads CAWSKPGQGYGQYF. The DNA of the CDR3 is TGTGCCTGGAGTAAACCGGGACAGGGATACGGGCAGTACTTC. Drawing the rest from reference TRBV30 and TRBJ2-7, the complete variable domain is SQTIHQWPATLVQPVGSPLSLECTVEGTSNPNLYWYRQAAGRGLQLLFYSVGIGQISSEVPQNLSASRPQDRQFILSSKKLLLSDSGFYLCAWSKPGQGYGQYFGPGTRLTVT.

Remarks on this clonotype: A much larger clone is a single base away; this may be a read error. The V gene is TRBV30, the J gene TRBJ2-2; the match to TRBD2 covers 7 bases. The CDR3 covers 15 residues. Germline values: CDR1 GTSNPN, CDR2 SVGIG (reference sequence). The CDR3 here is CAWGQGLGNTGGLFF. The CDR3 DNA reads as TGTGCCTGGGGCCAAGGACTAGGAAACACCGGGGGGCTGTTTTTT.

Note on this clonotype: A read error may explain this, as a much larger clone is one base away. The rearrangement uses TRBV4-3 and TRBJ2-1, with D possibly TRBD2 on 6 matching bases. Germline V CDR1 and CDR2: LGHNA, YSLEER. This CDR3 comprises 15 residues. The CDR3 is CASSQGRGSYNEQLF. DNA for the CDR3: TGCGCCAGCAGCCAGGGGCGGGGCTCCTACAATGAGCAGCTCTTC.

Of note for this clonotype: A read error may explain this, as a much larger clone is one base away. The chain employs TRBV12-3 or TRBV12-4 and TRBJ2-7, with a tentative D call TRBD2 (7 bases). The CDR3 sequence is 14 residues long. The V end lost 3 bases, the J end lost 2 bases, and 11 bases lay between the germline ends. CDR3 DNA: TGTGCCAGCAGTTTTGCGGGGGCCACCTACGAGCAGTACTTC. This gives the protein CASSFAGATYEQYF.

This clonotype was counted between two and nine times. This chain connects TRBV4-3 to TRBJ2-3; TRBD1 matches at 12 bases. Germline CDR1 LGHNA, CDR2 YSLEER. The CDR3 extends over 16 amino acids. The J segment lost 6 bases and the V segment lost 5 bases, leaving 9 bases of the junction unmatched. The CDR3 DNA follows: TGCGCCAGCAGCTCCTGGGACAGGGGGCGCGGGGATACGCAGTATTTT. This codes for CASSSWDRGRGDTQYF.

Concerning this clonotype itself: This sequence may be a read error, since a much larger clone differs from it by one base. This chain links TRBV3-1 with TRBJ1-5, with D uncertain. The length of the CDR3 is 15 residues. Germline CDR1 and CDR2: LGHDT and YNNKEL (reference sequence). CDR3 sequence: CASSQGLYSHQPQHF. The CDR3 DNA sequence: TGTGCCAGCAGCCAGGGCCTATATAGCCATCAGCCCCAGCATTTT. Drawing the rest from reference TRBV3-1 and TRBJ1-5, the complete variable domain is DTAVSQTPKYLVTQMGNDKSIKCEQNLGHDTMYWYKQDSKKFLKIMFSYNNKELIINETVPNRFSPKSPDKAHLNLHINSLELGDSAVYFCASSQGLYSHQPQHFGDGTRLSIL.

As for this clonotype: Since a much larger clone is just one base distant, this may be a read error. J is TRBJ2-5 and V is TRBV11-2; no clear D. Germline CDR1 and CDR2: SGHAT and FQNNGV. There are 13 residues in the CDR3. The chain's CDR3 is CASCLHRQETQYF. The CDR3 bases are TGTGCCAGCTGCTTACACAGACAAGAGACCCAGTACTTC.

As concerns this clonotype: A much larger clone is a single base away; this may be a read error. CDR3 in DNA: TGTGCCAGCAGCCCATACGGACATGAAGGGACCCAGTACTTC. Translated: CASSPYGHEGTQYF. This chain links TRBV14 with TRBJ2-5, with a weak D call TRBD1 (5 bases). The V end lost 4 bases, the J end lost 7 bases, and 16 bases lay between the germline ends. The V gene's germline CDR1 is SGHDN and CDR2 FVKESK. CDR3 length: 14 residues.

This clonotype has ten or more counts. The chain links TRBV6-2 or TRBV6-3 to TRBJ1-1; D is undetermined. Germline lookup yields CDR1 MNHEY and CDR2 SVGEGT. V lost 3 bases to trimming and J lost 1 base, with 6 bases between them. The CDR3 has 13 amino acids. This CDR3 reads CASSYHQNTEAFF. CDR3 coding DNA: TGTGCCAGCAGTTATCACCAGAACACTGAAGCTTTCTTT.

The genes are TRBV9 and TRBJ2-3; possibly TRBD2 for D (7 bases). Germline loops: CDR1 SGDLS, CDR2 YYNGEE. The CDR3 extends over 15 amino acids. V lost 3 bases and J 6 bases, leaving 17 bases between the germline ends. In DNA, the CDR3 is TGTGCCAGCAGCGACGGGAAAGGGGGGGAGGATACGCAGTATTTT. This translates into CASSDGKGGEDTQYF.

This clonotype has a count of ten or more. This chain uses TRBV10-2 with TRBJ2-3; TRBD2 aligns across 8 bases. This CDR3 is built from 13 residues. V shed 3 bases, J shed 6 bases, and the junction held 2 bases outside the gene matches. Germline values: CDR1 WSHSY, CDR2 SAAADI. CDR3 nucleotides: TGCGCCAGCAGTGATTCTAGCGGGGATACGCAGTATTTT. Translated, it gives CASSDSSGDTQYF.

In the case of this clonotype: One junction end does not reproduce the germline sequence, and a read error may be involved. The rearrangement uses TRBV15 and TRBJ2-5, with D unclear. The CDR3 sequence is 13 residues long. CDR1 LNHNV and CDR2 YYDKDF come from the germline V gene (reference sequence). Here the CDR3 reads CATSSLYQETQCF. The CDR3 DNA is TGTGCCACCAGCAGCCTTTACCAAGAGACCCAGTGCTTC.

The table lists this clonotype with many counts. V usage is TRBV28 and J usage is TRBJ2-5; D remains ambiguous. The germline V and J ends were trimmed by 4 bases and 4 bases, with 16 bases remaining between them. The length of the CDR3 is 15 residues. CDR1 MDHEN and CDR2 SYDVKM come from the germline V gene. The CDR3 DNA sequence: TGTGCCAGCAGTTATAGCAGGACGGCAATAGAGACCCAGTACTTC. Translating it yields CASSYSRTAIETQYF.